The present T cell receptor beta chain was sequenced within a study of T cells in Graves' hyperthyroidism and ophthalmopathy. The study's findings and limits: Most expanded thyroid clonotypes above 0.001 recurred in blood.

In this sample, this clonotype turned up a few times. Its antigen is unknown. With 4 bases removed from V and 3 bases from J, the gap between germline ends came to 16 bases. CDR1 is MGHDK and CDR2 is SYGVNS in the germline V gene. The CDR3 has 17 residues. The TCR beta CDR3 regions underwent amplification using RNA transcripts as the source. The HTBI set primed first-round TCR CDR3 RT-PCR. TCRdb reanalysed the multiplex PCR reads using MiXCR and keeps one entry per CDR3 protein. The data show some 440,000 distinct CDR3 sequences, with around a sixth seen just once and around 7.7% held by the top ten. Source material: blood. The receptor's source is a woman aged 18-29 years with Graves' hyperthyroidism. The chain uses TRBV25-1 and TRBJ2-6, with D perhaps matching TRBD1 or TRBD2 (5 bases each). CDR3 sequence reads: CASSGGRRGVGANVLTF. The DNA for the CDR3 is TGTGCCAGCAGTGGGGGAAGGAGAGGGGTTGGGGCCAACGTCCTGACTTTC.